This is a list of T cell receptor beta chains from one sample in a study of Ad26.COV2.S vaccination and SARS-CoV-2 variants. Assay used: immunoSEQ multiplex PCR; TCRdb lists only in-frame clones, some missing. The sample holds 350,000 to 450,000 clones; over 75% are singletons and the top ten take roughly 3.1%. Source: peripheral blood, taken in a trial of Ad26.COV2.S vaccine versus placebo. The source of these receptors is a person between 18 and 59 years old who received the Ad26.COV2.S COVID-19 vaccine or a placebo. Each CDR3 is given with its conserved first and last residue. A D gene is named only where the DNA matches it firmly. Size is omitted from some rows. Given values are once, few, many or a class for expanded clones.

D gene,clone size,V gene,J gene,CDR3 protein,CDR3 DNA
TRBD1,.,TRBV20-1,TRBJ2-5,CSASQWDRQETQYF,TGCAGTGCTAGTCAATGGGACAGACAAGAGACCCAGTACTTC
TRBD1,.,TRBV5-4,TRBJ1-4,CASSLAGGVEKLFF,TGTGCCAGCAGCTTAGCAGGGGGAGTGGAAAAACTGTTTTTT
.,.,TRBV11-2,TRBJ1-5,CASSLRAGRGNQPQHF,TGTGCCAGCAGCTTAAGGGCAGGGAGGGGGAATCAGCCCCAGCATTTT
.,.,TRBV27,TRBJ1-2,CASSGQAQTRKPTYTF,TGTGCCAGCAGTGGCCAAGCCCAGACACGTAAACCAACCTACACCTTC
TRBD1,.,TRBV6-5,TRBJ2-7,CASSYETGTYEQYF,TGTGCCAGCAGTTACGAGACAGGGACCTACGAGCAGTACTTC
TRBD2,once,TRBV7-8,TRBJ2-1,CASSSGLAGLYEQFF,TGTGCCAGCAGCTCCGGACTAGCGGGGTTGTATGAGCAGTTCTTC
.,.,TRBV12-3/TRBV12-4,TRBJ1-5,CASSLPGAEPQHF,TGTGCCAGCAGTTTACCGGGGGCTGAGCCCCAGCATTTT
.,.,TRBV12-3/TRBV12-4,TRBJ1-2,CASSSEYGYTF,TGTGCCAGCAGTTCGGAATATGGCTACACCTTC
.,.,TRBV29-1,TRBJ1-1,CSTRGVMNTEAFF,TGCAGCACAAGAGGGGTTATGAACACTGAAGCTTTCTTT
.,once,TRBV7-6,TRBJ2-7,CASSLSGPNEQYF,TGTGCCAGCAGCCTTTCCGGGCCTAACGAGCAGTACTTC
TRBD1,.,TRBV7-9,TRBJ1-3,CASSLGSTGAGNTIYF,TGTGCCAGCAGCTTAGGATCGACAGGGGCTGGAAACACCATATATTTT
.,.,TRBV3-1/TRBV3-2,TRBJ1-6,CASSQDALGGSPLHF,TGTGCCAGCAGCCAAGATGCCCTCGGGGGTTCACCCCTCCACTTT
.,.,TRBV30,TRBJ1-1,CAWGRGANTEAFF,TGTGCCTGGGGGCGGGGAGCGAACACTGAAGCTTTCTTT
.,once,TRBV9,TRBJ2-1,CASSADVTYNEQFF,TGTGCCAGCAGCGCGGACGTTACCTACAATGAGCAGTTCTTC
.,few,TRBV7-9,TRBJ1-1,CASSLDLWAFF,TGTGCCAGCAGCTTAGACCTCTGGGCTTTCTTT
.,.,TRBV19,TRBJ2-3,CASSIDLGVMGTQYF,TGTGCCAGTAGTATAGATCTCGGCGTTATGGGGACGCAGTATTTT